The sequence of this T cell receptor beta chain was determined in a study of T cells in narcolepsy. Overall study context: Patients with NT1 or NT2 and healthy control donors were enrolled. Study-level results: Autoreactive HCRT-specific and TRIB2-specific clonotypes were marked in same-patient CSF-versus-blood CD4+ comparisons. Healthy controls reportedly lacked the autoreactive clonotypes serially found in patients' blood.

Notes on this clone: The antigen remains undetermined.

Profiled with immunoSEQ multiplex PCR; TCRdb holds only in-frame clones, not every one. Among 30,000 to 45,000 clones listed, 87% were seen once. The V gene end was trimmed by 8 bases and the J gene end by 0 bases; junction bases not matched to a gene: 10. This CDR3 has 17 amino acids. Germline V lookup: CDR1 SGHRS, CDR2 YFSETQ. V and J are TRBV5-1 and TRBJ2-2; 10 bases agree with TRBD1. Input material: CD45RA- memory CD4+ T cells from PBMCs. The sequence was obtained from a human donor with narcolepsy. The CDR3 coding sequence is TGCGCCAGACGACCCCGACAGGGGGCCCCGAACACCGGGGAGCTGTTTTTT. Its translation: CARRPRQGAPNTGELFF.